This T cell receptor beta chain emerged from a study of shared clonotypes between healthy human individuals. CDR1 and CDR2 from the germline V gene are SGDLS and YYNGEE. V was cut by 4 bases and J by 0 bases, with 14 bases left in between. The CDR3 runs to 15 residues. Data came from immunoSEQ multiplex PCR; TCRdb stores just in-frame clones and leaves some out. The sample has about 510,000 clones, 60% to 80% seen once; the top ten hold approximately 13%. This receptor was identified in a middle-aged woman in good health. Some clones in this sample may be carry-over from other donors' samples. The chain recombines TRBV9 with TRBJ2-7; D ambiguous. The sample comprised PBMCs. The CDR3 coding sequence is TGTGCCAGCAGCCCAAACACCCTAAGCTCCTACGAGCAGTACTTC. Its protein product is CASSPNTLSSYEQYF.